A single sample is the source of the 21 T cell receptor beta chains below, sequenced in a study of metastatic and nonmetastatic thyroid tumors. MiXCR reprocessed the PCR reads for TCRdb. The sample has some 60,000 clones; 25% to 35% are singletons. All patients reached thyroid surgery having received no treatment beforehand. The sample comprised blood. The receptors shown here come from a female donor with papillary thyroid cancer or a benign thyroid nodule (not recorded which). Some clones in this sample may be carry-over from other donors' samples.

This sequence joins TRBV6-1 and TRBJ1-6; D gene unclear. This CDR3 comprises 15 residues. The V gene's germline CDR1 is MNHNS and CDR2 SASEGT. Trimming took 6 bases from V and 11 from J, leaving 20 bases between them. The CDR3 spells CASRLEVAVGAPLHF. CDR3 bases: TGTGCCAGCAGATTGGAGGTGGCGGTTGGTGCACCCCTCCACTTT.

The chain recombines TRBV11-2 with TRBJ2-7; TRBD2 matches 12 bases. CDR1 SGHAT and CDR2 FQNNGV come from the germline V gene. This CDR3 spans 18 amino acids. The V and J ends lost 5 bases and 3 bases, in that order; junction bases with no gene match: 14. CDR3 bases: TGTGCCAGCAGCACCGTCTCACCGGGACTAGCGGGTCACTACGAGCAGTACTTC. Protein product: CASSTVSPGLAGHYEQYF.

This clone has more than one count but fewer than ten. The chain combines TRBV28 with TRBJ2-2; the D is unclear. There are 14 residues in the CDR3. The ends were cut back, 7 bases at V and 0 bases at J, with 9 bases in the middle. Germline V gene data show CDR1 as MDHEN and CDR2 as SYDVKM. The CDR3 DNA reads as TGTGCCAGCAAGGGATCACCGAACACCGGGGAGCTGTTTTTT. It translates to CASKGSPNTGELFF. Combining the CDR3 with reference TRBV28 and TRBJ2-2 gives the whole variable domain DVKVTQSSRYLVKRTGEKVFLECVQDMDHENMFWYRQDPGLGLRLIYFSYDVKMKEKGDIPEGYSVSREKKERFSLILESASTNQTSMYLCASKGSPNTGELFFGEGSRLTVL.

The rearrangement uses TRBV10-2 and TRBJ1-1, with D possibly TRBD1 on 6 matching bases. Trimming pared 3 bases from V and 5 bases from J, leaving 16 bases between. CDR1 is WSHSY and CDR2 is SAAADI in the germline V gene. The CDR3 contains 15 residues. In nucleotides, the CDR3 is TGCGCCAGCAGTGATCGCGGGATGAGGGGGACTGAAGCTTTCTTT. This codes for CASSDRGMRGTEAFF.

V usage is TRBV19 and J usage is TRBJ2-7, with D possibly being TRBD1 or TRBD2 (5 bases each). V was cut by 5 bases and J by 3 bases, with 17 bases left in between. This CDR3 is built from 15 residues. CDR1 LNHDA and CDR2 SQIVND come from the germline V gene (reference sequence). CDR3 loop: CASSLTSGPHYEQYF. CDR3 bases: TGTGCCAGTAGTTTGACCTCGGGACCACACTACGAGCAGTACTTC.

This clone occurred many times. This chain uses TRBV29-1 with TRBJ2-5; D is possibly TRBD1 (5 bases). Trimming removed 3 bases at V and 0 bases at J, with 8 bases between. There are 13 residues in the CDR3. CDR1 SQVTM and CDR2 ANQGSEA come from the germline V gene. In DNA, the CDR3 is TGCAGCGTTGAGGACAATGACCAAGAGACCCAGTACTTC. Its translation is CSVEDNDQETQYF.

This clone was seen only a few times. The chain's CDR3 is CASSESEQGNSPLHF. DNA for the CDR3: TGTGCCAGCAGTGAGTCCGAACAGGGCAATTCACCCCTCCACTTT. The chain couples TRBV6-1 to TRBJ1-6, with D possibly matching TRBD1 (6 bases). This CDR3 has 15 amino acids. Germline CDR1 and CDR2: MNHNS and SASEGT. With 3 bases removed from V and 7 bases from J, the gap between germline ends came to 13 bases.

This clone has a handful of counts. The CDR3 DNA is TGTGCCAGCAGTAACAGGGAGAACTATGGCTACACCTTC. It yields the protein CASSNRENYGYTF. The chain is built from TRBV6-1 and TRBJ1-2; a weak D match, TRBD1 (6 bases). The CDR3 length is 13 residues. Trimming shortened V by 5 bases and J by 2 bases, and 9 bases separated the two germline ends. From germline, CDR1 is MNHNS and CDR2 SASEGT.

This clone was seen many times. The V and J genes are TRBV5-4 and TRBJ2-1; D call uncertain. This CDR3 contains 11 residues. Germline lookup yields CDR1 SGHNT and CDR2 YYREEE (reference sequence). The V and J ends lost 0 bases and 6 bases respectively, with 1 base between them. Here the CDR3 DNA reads TGTGCCAGCAGCTTGGGCAATGAGCAGTTCTTC. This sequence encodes CASSLGNEQFF.

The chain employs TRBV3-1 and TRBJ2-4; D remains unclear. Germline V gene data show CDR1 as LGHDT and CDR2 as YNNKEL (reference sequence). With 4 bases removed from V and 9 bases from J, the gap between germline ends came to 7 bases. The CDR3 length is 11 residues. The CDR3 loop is CASSLLGIQYF. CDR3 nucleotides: TGTGCCAGCAGCCTCCTCGGCATTCAGTACTTC.

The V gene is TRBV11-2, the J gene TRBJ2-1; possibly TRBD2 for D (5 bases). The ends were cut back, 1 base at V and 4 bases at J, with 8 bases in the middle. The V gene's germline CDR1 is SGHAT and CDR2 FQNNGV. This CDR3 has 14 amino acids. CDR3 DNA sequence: TGTGCCAGCAGCTTAGTTGGGAGTTACAATGAGCAGTTCTTC. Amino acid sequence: CASSLVGSYNEQFF.

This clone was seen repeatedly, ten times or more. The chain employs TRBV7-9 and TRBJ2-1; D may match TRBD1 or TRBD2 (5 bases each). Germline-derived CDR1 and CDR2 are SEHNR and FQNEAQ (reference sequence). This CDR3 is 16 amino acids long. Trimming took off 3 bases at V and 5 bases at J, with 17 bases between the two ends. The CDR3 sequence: CASSLTGAGPDNEQFF. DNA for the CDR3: TGTGCCAGCAGCTTGACCGGGGCTGGCCCCGACAATGAGCAGTTCTTC.

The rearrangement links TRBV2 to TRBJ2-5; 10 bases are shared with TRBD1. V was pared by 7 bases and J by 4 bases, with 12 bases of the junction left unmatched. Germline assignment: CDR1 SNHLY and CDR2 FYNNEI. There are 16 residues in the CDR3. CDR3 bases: TGTGCCAGCATGGTTGGGGACAGGGGATTTTCAGAGACCCAGTACTTC. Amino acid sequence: CASMVGDRGFSETQYF.

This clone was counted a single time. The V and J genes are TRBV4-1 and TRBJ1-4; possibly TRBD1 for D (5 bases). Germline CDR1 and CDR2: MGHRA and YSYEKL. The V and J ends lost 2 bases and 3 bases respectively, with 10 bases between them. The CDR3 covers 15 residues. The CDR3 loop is CASSQPGRPNEKLFF. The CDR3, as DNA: TGCGCCAGCAGCCAACCGGGACGGCCTAATGAAAAACTGTTTTTT.

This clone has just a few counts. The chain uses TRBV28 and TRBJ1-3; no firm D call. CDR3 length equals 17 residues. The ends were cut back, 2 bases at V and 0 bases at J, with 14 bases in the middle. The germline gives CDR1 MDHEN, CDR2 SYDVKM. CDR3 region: CASSLPDPSSSGNTIYF. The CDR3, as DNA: TGTGCCAGCAGTTTACCCGACCCCTCTAGCTCTGGAAACACCATATATTTT. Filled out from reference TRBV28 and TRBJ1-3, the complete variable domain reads DVKVTQSSRYLVKRTGEKVFLECVQDMDHENMFWYRQDPGLGLRLIYFSYDVKMKEKGDIPEGYSVSREKKERFSLILESASTNQTSMYLCASSLPDPSSSGNTIYFGEGSWLTVV.

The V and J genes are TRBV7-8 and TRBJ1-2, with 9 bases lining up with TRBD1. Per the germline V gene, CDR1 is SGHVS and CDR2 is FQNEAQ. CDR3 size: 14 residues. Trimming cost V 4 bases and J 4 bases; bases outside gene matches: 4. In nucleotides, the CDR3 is TGTGCCAGCAGCTGGGGACAGGGAATCTATGGCTACACCTTC. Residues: CASSWGQGIYGYTF.

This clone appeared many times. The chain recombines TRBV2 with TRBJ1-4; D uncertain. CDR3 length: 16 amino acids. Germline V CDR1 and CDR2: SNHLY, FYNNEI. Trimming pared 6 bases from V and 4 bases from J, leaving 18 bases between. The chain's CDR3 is CASSRLSTRGNEKLFF. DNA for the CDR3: TGTGCCAGCAGCAGACTATCCACGCGGGGTAATGAAAAACTGTTTTTT.

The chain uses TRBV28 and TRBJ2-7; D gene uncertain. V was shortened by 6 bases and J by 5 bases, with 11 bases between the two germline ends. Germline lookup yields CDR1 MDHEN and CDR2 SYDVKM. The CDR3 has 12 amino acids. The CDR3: CASSGLLNEQYF. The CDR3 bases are TGTGCCAGCAGCGGGCTTCTAAACGAGCAGTACTTC. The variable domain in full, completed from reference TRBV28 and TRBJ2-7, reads DVKVTQSSRYLVKRTGEKVFLECVQDMDHENMFWYRQDPGLGLRLIYFSYDVKMKEKGDIPEGYSVSREKKERFSLILESASTNQTSMYLCASSGLLNEQYFGPGTRLTVT.

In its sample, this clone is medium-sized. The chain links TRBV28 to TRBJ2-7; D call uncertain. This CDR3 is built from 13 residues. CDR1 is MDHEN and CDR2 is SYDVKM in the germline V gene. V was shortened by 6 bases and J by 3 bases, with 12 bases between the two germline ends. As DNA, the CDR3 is TGTGCCAGCAGAACCGGGCCACTCTACGAGCAGTACTTC. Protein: CASRTGPLYEQYF.

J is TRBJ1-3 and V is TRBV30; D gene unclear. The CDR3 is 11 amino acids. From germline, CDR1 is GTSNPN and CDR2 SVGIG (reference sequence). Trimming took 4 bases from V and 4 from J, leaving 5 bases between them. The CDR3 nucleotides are TGTGCCTGGACGGCCGGAAACACCATATATTTT. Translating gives CAWTAGNTIYF. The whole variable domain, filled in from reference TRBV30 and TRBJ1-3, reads SQTIHQWPATLVQPVGSPLSLECTVEGTSNPNLYWYRQAAGRGLQLLFYSVGIGQISSEVPQNLSASRPQDRQFILSSKKLLLSDSGFYLCAWTAGNTIYFGEGSWLTVV.

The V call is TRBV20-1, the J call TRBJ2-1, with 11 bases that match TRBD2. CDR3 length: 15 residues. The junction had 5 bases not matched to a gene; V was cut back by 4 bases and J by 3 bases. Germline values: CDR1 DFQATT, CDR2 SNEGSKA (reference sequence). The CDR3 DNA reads TGCAGTGCTATGCCCCTAGCGGGAGGCTACAATGAGCAGTTCTTC. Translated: CSAMPLAGGYNEQFF.